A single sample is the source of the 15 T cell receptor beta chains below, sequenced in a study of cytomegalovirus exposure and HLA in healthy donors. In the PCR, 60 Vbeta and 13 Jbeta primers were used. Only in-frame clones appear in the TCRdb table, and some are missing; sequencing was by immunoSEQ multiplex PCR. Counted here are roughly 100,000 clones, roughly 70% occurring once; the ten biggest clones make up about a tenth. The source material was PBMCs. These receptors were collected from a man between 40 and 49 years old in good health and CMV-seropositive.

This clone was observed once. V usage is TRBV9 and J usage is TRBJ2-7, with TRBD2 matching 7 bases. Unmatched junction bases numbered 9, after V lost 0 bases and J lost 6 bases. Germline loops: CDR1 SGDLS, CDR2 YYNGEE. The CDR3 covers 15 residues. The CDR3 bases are TGTGCCAGCAGCGTAGAGGGAAGCGGGAATGCCGAGCAGTACTTC. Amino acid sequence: CASSVEGSGNAEQYF.

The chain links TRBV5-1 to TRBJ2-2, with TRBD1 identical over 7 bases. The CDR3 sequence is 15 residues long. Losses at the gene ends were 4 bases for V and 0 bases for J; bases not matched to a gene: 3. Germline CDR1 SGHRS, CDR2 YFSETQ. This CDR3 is CASSQTGPNTGELFF. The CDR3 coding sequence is TGCGCCAGCAGCCAGACAGGGCCGAACACCGGGGAGCTGTTTTTT. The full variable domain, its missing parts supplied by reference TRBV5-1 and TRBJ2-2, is KAGVTQTPRYLIKTRGQQVTLSCSPISGHRSVSWYQQTPGQGLQFLFEYFSETQRNKGNFPGRFSGRQFSNSRSEMNVSTLELGDSALYLCASSQTGPNTGELFFGEGSRLTVL.

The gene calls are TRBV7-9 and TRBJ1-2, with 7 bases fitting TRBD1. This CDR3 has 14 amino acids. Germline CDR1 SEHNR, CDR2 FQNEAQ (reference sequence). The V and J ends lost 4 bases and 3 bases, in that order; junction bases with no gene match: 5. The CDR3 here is CASSSKGADYGYTF. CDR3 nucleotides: TGTGCCAGCAGCTCCAAGGGGGCGGACTATGGCTACACCTTC.

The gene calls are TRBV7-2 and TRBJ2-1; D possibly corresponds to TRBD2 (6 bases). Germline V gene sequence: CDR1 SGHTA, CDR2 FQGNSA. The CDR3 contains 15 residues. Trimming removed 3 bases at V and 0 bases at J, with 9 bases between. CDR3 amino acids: CASSFSGSSYNEQFF. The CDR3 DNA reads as TGTGCCAGCAGCTTTAGCGGCAGCTCCTACAATGAGCAGTTCTTC.

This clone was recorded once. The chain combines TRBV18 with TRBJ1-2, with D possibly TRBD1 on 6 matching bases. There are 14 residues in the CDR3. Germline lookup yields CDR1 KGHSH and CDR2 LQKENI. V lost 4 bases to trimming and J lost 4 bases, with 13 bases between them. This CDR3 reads CASSQQRGGYGYTF. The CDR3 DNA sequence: TGTGCCAGCTCACAACAGAGAGGGGGCTATGGCTACACCTTC.

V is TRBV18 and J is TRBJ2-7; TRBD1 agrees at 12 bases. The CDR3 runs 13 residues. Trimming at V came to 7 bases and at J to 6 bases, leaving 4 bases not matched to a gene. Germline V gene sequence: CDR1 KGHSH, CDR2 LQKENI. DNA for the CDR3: TGTGCCAGCTACCGGGACAGGGGGCCCGAGCAGTACTTC. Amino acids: CASYRDRGPEQYF.

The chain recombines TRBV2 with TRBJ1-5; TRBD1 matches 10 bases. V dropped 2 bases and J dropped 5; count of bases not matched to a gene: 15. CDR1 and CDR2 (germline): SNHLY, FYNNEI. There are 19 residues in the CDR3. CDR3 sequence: CASSETGTGAPHSYQPQHF. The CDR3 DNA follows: TGTGCCAGCAGTGAAACCGGGACAGGGGCACCCCATTCTTATCAGCCCCAGCATTTT.

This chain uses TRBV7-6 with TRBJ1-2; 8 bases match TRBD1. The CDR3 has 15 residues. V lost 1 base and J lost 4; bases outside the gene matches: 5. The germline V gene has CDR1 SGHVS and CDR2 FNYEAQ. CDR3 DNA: TGTGCCAGCAGCTTAGAACAGGGGGAAGGCTATGGCTACACCTTC. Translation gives CASSLEQGEGYGYTF.

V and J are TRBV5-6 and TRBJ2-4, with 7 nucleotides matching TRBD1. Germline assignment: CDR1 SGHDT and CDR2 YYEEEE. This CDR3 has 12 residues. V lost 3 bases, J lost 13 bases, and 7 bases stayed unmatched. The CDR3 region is CASSSRQGGQYF. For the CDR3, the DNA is TGTGCCAGCAGCTCCCGACAGGGCGGACAGTACTTC.

As DNA, the CDR3 is TGTGCCAGCTCACCTACTATCGAGCCTCTGAGCACTGAAGCTTTCTTT. This gives the protein CASSPTIEPLSTEAFF. The chain employs TRBV18 and TRBJ1-1; D uncertain. Looked up from germline, CDR1 is KGHSH and CDR2 is LQKENI. Trimming left V 3 bases short and J 4 bases short, with 18 bases between. The CDR3 is made up of 16 amino acids.

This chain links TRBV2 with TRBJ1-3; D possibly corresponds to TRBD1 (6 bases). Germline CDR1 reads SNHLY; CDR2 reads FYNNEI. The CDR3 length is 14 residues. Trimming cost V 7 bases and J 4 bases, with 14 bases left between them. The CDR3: CASTGGQGGNTIYF. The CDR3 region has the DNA TGTGCCAGCACCGGGGGGCAGGGCGGAAACACCATATATTTT.

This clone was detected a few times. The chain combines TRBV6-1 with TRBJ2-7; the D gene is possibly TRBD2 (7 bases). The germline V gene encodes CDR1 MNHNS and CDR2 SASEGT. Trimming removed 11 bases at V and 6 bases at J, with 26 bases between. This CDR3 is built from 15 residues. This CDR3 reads CAAPKLGGGQIEQYV. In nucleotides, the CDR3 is TGTGCCGCTCCCAAGCTAGGGGGAGGGCAGATCGAGCAGTACGTC.

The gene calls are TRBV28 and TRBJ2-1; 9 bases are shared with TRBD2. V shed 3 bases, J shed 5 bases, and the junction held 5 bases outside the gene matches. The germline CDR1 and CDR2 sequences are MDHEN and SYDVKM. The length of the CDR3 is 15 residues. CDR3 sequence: CASSLLSGRNNEQFF. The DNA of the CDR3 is TGTGCCAGCAGTTTGCTAAGCGGGAGGAACAATGAGCAGTTCTTC.

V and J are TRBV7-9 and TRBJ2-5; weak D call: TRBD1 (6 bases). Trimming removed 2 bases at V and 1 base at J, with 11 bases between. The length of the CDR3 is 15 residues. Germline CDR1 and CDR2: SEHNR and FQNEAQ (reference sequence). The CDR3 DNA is TGTGCCAGCAGCTTAACGGCAGGGGCCCAAGAGACCCAGTACTTC. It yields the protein CASSLTAGAQETQYF.

CDR3: CASSIADGAYGYTF. The CDR3 DNA sequence: TGTGCCAGTAGTATAGCCGACGGAGCCTATGGCTACACCTTC. This sequence joins TRBV19 and TRBJ1-2; D gene ambiguous. Per germline, CDR1 LNHDA and CDR2 SQIVND (reference sequence). The CDR3 runs to 14 residues. V was shortened by 1 base and J by 4 bases, with 10 bases between the two germline ends.